Listed here are 27 T cell receptor beta chains from one sample, sequenced in a study of OX40 agonist ivuxolimab in advanced cancers. The method was immunoSEQ multiplex PCR; TCRdb's version includes in-frame clones alone and lacks a portion of them. The top ten hold around 4.7% of the sample, which has approximately 58,000 clones, roughly 81% seen once. The sequences come from CD4+ or CD8+ T cells sorted from blood, collected in a trial of the OX40 agonist ivuxolimab. The receptors shown here come from an adult with an advanced solid tumor such as melanoma, head and neck, liver or kidney cancer.

In its sample, this clone was seen a few times. The rearrangement links TRBV4-1 to TRBJ2-3; D remains ambiguous. Trimming took 4 bases from V and 5 from J, leaving 16 bases between them. CDR1 and CDR2 (germline): MGHRA, YSYEKL. The CDR3 is 15 amino acids. The CDR3 DNA follows: TGCGCCAGCAGCCCCAGGTCGGGTATGGGAGATACGCAGTATTTT. Translating gives CASSPRSGMGDTQYF.

Only a few counts were recorded for this clone. V and J are TRBV7-9 and TRBJ2-1; D unclear. The CDR3 contains 12 residues. With 5 bases removed from V and 5 bases from J, the gap between germline ends came to 7 bases. Germline CDR1 SEHNR, CDR2 FQNEAQ (reference sequence). CDR3 DNA sequence: TGTGCCAGCAGCGGCGAACACAATGAGCAGTTCTTC. Translating gives CASSGEHNEQFF.

The genes are TRBV19 and TRBJ2-3; TRBD2 might be the D (6 bases). The CDR3 is 16 amino acids. Trimming removed 6 bases at V and 2 bases at J, with 18 bases between. The germline V gene has CDR1 LNHDA and CDR2 SQIVND (reference sequence). The chain's CDR3 is CASRGDRDWATDTQYF. DNA for the CDR3: TGTGCCAGTAGGGGGGACCGGGACTGGGCCACAGATACGCAGTATTTT.

The table lists this clone with a count of one. The rearrangement links TRBV11-2 to TRBJ2-5; 9 nucleotides match TRBD1. The CDR3 consists of 16 residues. V shed 3 bases, J shed 4 bases, and the junction held 9 bases outside the gene matches. The germline gives CDR1 SGHAT, CDR2 FQNNGV. As DNA, the CDR3 is TGTGCCAGCAGCTTTTCTTCTACAGGGGGCGGAGAGACCCAGTACTTC. Protein: CASSFSSTGGGETQYF.

This clone was observed a single time. The chain combines TRBV11-3 with TRBJ2-3; maybe TRBD2 (6 bases). CDR1 SGHNT and CDR2 YENEEA come from the germline V gene. V lost 5 bases and J 4 bases, leaving 16 bases between the germline ends. CDR3 size: 15 residues. The CDR3 nucleotides are TGTGCCAGCAGCCCCCAGCGCGGGACGTCAGATACGCAGTATTTT. The encoded protein is CASSPQRGTSDTQYF.

This clone was seen once. This chain links TRBV13 with TRBJ2-1, with 8 bases that match TRBD1. CDR3 size: 16 residues. The V segment lost 0 bases and the J segment 3 bases; nucleotides outside the gene matches: 4. CDR1 is PRHDT and CDR2 is FYEKMQ in the germline V gene (reference sequence). The CDR3 nucleotides read TGTGCCAGCAGCTTAGGTCCGGGACAGGTCTACAATGAGCAGTTCTTC. It is translated as CASSLGPGQVYNEQFF.

This sequence joins TRBV28 and TRBJ2-5; 11 bases fit TRBD2. Germline V lookup: CDR1 MDHEN, CDR2 SYDVKM. V lost 6 bases to trimming and J lost 5 bases; unmatched junction nucleotides: 11. The CDR3 consists of 16 residues. CDR3 DNA sequence: TGTGCCAGCAGCCTTCCCGGGACTAGCGGCGGGGAGACCCAGTACTTC. This translates into CASSLPGTSGGETQYF.

This clone was counted once. The chain is built from TRBV7-9 and TRBJ2-1; TRBD2 aligns across 13 bases. This CDR3 is 16 amino acids long. Germline V CDR1 and CDR2: SEHNR, FQNEAQ (reference sequence). V trimming: 5 bases; J trimming: 8 bases; junction bases outside the gene matches: 9. CDR3 in DNA: TGTGCCAGCAGCAGCGAACTAGCGGGAGGGTTCCATGAGCAGTTCTTC. Translation gives CASSSELAGGFHEQFF.

This sequence joins TRBV28 and TRBJ2-3; 9 bases are shared with TRBD1. Germline-derived CDR1 and CDR2 are MDHEN and SYDVKM. The CDR3 totals 16 residues. V lost 5 bases to trimming and J lost 4 bases; unmatched junction nucleotides: 10. The DNA for the CDR3 is TGTGCCAGCAGTGGACTCGGACAGGGGACATCAGATACGCAGTATTTT. It codes for CASSGLGQGTSDTQYF. The full variable domain, its missing parts supplied by reference TRBV28 and TRBJ2-3, is DVKVTQSSRYLVKRTGEKVFLECVQDMDHENMFWYRQDPGLGLRLIYFSYDVKMKEKGDIPEGYSVSREKKERFSLILESASTNQTSMYLCASSGLGQGTSDTQYFGPGTRLTVL.

The gene calls are TRBV5-1 and TRBJ2-2; 9 nucleotides align to TRBD1. CDR3 size: 17 residues. J lost 3 bases, V lost 4 bases, and 10 bases had no gene match. Germline V CDR1 and CDR2: SGHRS, YFSETQ. In DNA form, the CDR3 reads TGCGCCAGCAGCCCGGATACCGGGACAGGGTACACCGGGGAGCTGTTTTTT. Protein: CASSPDTGTGYTGELFF.

The V gene is TRBV5-4, the J gene TRBJ2-5, with 9 bases that match TRBD2. Judging by the DNA end, TRBJ2-7 fits better; the J call may be wrong. The CDR3 loop spans 14 amino acids. Per germline, CDR1 SGHNT and CDR2 YYREEE (reference sequence). As DNA, the CDR3 is TGTGCCAGCAGCCCGCAGAGCGGGAGGTACGAGCAGTACTTC. Translation gives CASSPQSGRYEQYF.

This clone was recorded only once. The J gene is TRBJ2-2, the V gene TRBV19; tentative D call: TRBD1 (6 bases). The CDR3 totals 15 residues. The germline V gene encodes CDR1 LNHDA and CDR2 SQIVND (reference sequence). Trimming pared 5 bases from V and 5 bases from J, leaving 15 bases between. The DNA of the CDR3 is TGTGCCAGTAGTTCGGCAGGGGTTCTGACCGGGGAGCTGTTTTTT. Protein: CASSSAGVLTGELFF.

The chain carries TRBV14 and TRBJ2-7; TRBD1 agrees at 9 bases. The V segment lost 4 bases and the J segment 4 bases; nucleotides outside the gene matches: 5. The CDR3 covers 14 residues. Germline V gene data show CDR1 as SGHDN and CDR2 as FVKESK. The CDR3 sequence is CASSLSGQGYEQYF. CDR3 nucleotide sequence: TGTGCCAGCAGCCTCTCCGGACAGGGGTACGAGCAGTACTTC.

V is TRBV5-1 and J is TRBJ2-7, with TRBD2 matching 8 bases. Germline CDR1 and CDR2: SGHRS and YFSETQ. Losses at the gene ends were 1 base for V and 5 bases for J; bases not matched to a gene: 20. The length of the CDR3 is 19 residues. The chain's CDR3 is CASSLLGFSGTYMWNEQYF. The CDR3 DNA is TGCGCCAGCAGCTTGTTGGGTTTTAGCGGGACTTATATGTGGAACGAGCAGTACTTC.

The rearrangement uses TRBV19 and TRBJ2-1; possibly TRBD1 for D (5 bases). CDR3 length: 13 amino acids. Per the germline V gene, CDR1 is LNHDA and CDR2 is SQIVND (reference sequence). Trimming shortened V by 1 base and J by 8 bases, and 9 bases separated the two germline ends. The DNA for the CDR3 is TGTGCCAGTAGTATAGGGGGCGCAGATGAGCAGTTCTTC. The encoded protein is CASSIGGADEQFF. The whole variable domain, remainder taken from reference TRBV19 and TRBJ2-1, is DGGITQSPKYLFRKEGQNVTLSCEQNLNHDAMYWYRQDPGQGLRLIYYSQIVNDFQKGDIAEGYSVSREKKESFPLTVTSAQKNPTAFYLCASSIGGADEQFFGPGTRLTVL.

The chain couples TRBV9 to TRBJ2-1; TRBD2 matches 14 bases. The V and J ends lost 3 bases and 5 bases, in that order; junction bases with no gene match: 4. This CDR3 contains 16 residues. From germline, CDR1 is SGDLS and CDR2 YYNGEE. The CDR3 nucleotides are TGTGCCAGCAGCGCCCGACTAGCGGGAGGGGACAATGAGCAGTTCTTC. Protein product: CASSARLAGGDNEQFF.

The V gene is TRBV9, the J gene TRBJ2-5, with 8 nucleotides matching TRBD2. CDR3 length: 14 residues. The germline CDR1 and CDR2 sequences are SGDLS and YYNGEE. The V and J ends lost 4 bases and 4 bases, in that order; junction bases with no gene match: 6. CDR3 sequence reads: CASSIHLAGETQYF. CDR3 coding DNA: TGTGCCAGCAGCATTCACCTAGCGGGAGAGACCCAGTACTTC.

The V gene is TRBV7-2, the J gene TRBJ2-7; 9 bases align to TRBD2. V dropped 5 bases and J dropped 1; count of bases not matched to a gene: 6. Per germline, CDR1 SGHTA and CDR2 FQGNSA. This CDR3 contains 15 residues. CDR3 region: CASSLSTSGSYEQYF. In DNA form, the CDR3 reads TGTGCCAGCAGCCTCTCGACTAGCGGTTCCTACGAGCAGTACTTC.

The chain is built from TRBV5-1 and TRBJ2-7; D is perhaps TRBD1 (6 bases). Germline CDR1 reads SGHRS; CDR2 reads YFSETQ. The CDR3 is 14 amino acids. V lost 0 bases, J lost 4 bases, and 11 bases lay in between. For the CDR3, the DNA is TGCGCCAGCAGCTTGGCACAGGGTTCGTACGAGCAGTACTTC. Translating it yields CASSLAQGSYEQYF.

The V call is TRBV30, the J call TRBJ2-1, with a weak D call TRBD2 (5 bases). Per germline, CDR1 GTSNPN and CDR2 SVGIG (reference sequence). With 5 bases removed from V and 6 bases from J, the gap between germline ends came to 8 bases. CDR3 length: 11 amino acids. The CDR3 sequence is CAWAGFNEQFF. In DNA form, the CDR3 reads TGTGCCTGGGCGGGCTTCAATGAGCAGTTCTTC.

This clone has more than one count but fewer than ten. This chain links TRBV5-1 with TRBJ2-1; TRBD1 might be the D (6 bases). CDR1 is SGHRS and CDR2 is YFSETQ in the germline V gene. CDR3 length equals 14 residues. Trimming pared 1 base from V and 5 bases from J, leaving 10 bases between. CDR3 sequence (DNA): TGCGCCAGCAGCTTGCTCCGGGACAACAATGAGCAGTTCTTC. Translating it yields CASSLLRDNNEQFF.

The V call is TRBV5-5, the J call TRBJ2-7; 7 nucleotides align to TRBD2. After removal of 0 bases from V and 0 bases from J, the junction contained 3 bases not matched to a gene. The CDR3 is made up of 15 amino acids. The germline V gene encodes CDR1 SGHKS and CDR2 YYEKEE (reference sequence). CDR3 loop: CASSLGGTTSYEQYF. Written as DNA, the CDR3 is TGTGCCAGCAGCTTGGGGGGGACTACCTCCTACGAGCAGTACTTC.

CDR3 in DNA: TGTGCCAGCAGCTTACTGAACACTGAAGCTTTCTTT. It specifies CASSLLNTEAFF. The chain uses TRBV11-2 and TRBJ1-1; D not certain. Trimming left V 2 bases short and J 0 bases short, with 1 base between. CDR3 length equals 12 residues. Looked up from germline, CDR1 is SGHAT and CDR2 is FQNNGV.

The gene calls are TRBV5-4 and TRBJ2-7, with D perhaps matching TRBD1 or TRBD2 (5 bases each). The CDR3 consists of 13 residues. With 7 bases removed from V and 3 bases from J, the gap between germline ends came to 14 bases. Per the germline V gene, CDR1 is SGHNT and CDR2 is YYREEE (reference sequence). The CDR3 region is CASRILGDYEQYF. CDR3 bases: TGTGCCAGCCGTATATTGGGGGACTACGAGCAGTACTTC.

The gene calls are TRBV28 and TRBJ1-5; 11 nucleotides match TRBD1. This CDR3 spans 16 amino acids. Germline V gene data show CDR1 as MDHEN and CDR2 as SYDVKM. J lost 4 bases, V lost 5 bases, and 7 bases had no gene match. CDR3: CASSNHRDRGNQPQHF. The CDR3 coding sequence is TGTGCCAGCAGTAATCACCGGGACAGGGGGAATCAGCCCCAGCATTTT.

This clone was recorded a few times. V gene TRBV7-2 combines with J gene TRBJ1-4, with TRBD1 matching over 9 bases. After removal of 6 bases from V and 12 bases from J, the junction contained 17 bases not matched to a gene. The CDR3 has 16 residues. Germline lookup yields CDR1 SGHTA and CDR2 FQGNSA. CDR3 protein: CASSHHKPGQGIQLFF. CDR3 sequence (DNA): TGTGCCAGCAGTCACCATAAACCGGGACAGGGTATTCAACTGTTTTTT.

This rearrangement joins TRBV7-9 to TRBJ1-2; possibly TRBD1 for D (6 bases). The CDR3 contains 14 residues. Deletions cut 5 bases from V and 8 bases from J, with 18 bases between. Germline CDR1 and CDR2: SEHNR and FQNEAQ (reference sequence). The CDR3 sequence is CASSLPGDVSGYTF. In DNA, the CDR3 is TGTGCCAGCAGCCTGCCAGGGGATGTCTCGGGCTACACCTTC.